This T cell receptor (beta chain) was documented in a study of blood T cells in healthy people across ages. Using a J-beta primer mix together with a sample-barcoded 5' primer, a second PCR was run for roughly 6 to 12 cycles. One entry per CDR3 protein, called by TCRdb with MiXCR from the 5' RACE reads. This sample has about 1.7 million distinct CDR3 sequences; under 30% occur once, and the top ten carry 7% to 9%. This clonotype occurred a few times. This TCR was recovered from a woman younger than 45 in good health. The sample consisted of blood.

The CDR3 reads CASRETGEFTDTQYF. In DNA, the CDR3 is TGTGCCAGCAGGGAAACAGGGGAGTTTACAGATACGCAGTATTTT. The chain recombines TRBV28 with TRBJ2-3; 7 bases map to TRBD1. This CDR3 region has 15 residues. J gave up 3 bases and V 6 bases, and 9 bases lay outside the gene matches. Germline V gives CDR1 MDHEN, CDR2 SYDVKM.